The entry that follows covers one T cell receptor beta chain sequence. The protocol was immunoSEQ multiplex PCR, while the TCRdb copy is restricted to in-frame clones and leaves out a portion. This table has over a million clones, approximately 68% appearing once. The sample is drawn from a study of shared clonotypes between healthy human individuals. Healthy adults negative for HIV, lacking recent acute infections or vaccinations, served as donors. The germline V and J ends were trimmed by 1 base and 5 bases, with 9 bases remaining between them. The CDR3 has 13 residues. Per germline, CDR1 SGHDT and CDR2 YYEEEE.

Specimen: memory CD4+ T cells sorted from blood. Subset noted: CD45RA-negative fraction. The sequence came from a man aged 18 to 29 in good health. The rearrangement joins TRBV5-6 to TRBJ2-5; maybe TRBD1 (5 bases). CDR3 residues: CASSLTAGETQYF. The CDR3 DNA reads as TGTGCCAGCAGCTTGACAGCAGGGGAGACCCAGTACTTC.